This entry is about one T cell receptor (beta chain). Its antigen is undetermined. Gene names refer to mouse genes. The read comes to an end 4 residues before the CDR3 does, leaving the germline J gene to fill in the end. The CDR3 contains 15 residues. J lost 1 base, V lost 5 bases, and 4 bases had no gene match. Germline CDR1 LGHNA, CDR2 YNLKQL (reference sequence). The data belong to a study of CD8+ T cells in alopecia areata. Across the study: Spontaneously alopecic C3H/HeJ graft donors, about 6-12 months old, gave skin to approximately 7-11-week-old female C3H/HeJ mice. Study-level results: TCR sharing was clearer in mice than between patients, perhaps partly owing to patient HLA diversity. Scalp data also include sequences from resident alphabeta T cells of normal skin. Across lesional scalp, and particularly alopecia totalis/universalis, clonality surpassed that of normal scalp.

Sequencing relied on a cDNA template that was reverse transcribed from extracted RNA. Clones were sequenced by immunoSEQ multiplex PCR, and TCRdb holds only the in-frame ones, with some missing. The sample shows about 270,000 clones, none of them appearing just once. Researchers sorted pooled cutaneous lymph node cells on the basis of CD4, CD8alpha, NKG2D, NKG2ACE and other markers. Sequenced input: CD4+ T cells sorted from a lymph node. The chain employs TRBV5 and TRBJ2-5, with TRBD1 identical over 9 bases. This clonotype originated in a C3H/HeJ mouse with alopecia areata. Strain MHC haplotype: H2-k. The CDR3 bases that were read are TGTGCCAGCAGCGTACAGGGGGCTGACCAAGAC. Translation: CASSVQGADQD. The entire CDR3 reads CASSVQGADQDTQYF.